The 23 T cell receptor beta chains given below trace back to one sample, sequenced in a study of shared clonotypes between healthy human individuals. The method was immunoSEQ multiplex PCR; TCRdb's version includes in-frame clones alone and lacks a portion of them. The repertoire holds some 480,000 clones, with around 79% as singletons. Source material: PBMCs. The receptors come from a woman between 40 and 50 years old in good health. Some clones in this sample may be carry-over from other donors' samples.

The gene calls are TRBV19 and TRBJ2-7; no clear D. From germline, CDR1 is LNHDA and CDR2 SQIVND (reference sequence). V dropped 9 bases and J dropped 5 bases, with 14 bases sitting between them. The CDR3 consists of 12 residues. CDR3 sequence: CARDEDTHEQYF. As DNA, the CDR3 is TGTGCCAGAGACGAAGACACCCACGAGCAGTACTTC.

CDR3 DNA sequence: TGTGCCAGCAGTCCCCTACCAGATACGCAGTATTTT. It encodes CASSPLPDTQYF. This chain connects TRBV7-2 to TRBJ2-3; D is undetermined. Germline CDR1 and CDR2: SGHTA and FQGNSA. V was clipped by 6 bases and J by 4 bases, with 8 bases between them. The CDR3 sequence is 12 residues long.

V is TRBV9 and J is TRBJ2-7; D ambiguous. CDR1 SGDLS and CDR2 YYNGEE come from the germline V gene. The CDR3 is 15 residues long. The V end lost 0 bases, the J end lost 2 bases, and 12 bases lay between the germline ends. CDR3 DNA sequence: TGTGCCAGCAGCGTAGCGGGTGAGTGGGCCTACGAGCAGTACTTC. It specifies CASSVAGEWAYEQYF.

In nucleotides, the CDR3 is TGCGCCAGCAGGAGGGACAGGGTAGGCACTGAAGCTTTCTTT. It translates to CASRRDRVGTEAFF. This rearrangement joins TRBV10-1 to TRBJ1-1; 9 positions match TRBD1. Germline V lookup: CDR1 WNHNN, CDR2 SYGVQD (reference sequence). The CDR3 has 14 residues. V lost 6 bases, J lost 4 bases, and 6 bases stayed unmatched.

V gene TRBV11-2 combines with J gene TRBJ2-2; D unclear. CDR1 is SGHAT and CDR2 is FQNNGV in the germline V gene. V was trimmed by 5 bases and J by 5 bases, leaving 18 bases between them. The CDR3 runs 16 residues. CDR3 DNA sequence: TGTGCCAGCAGCCTAACAACCTGGGTTGGGACCGGGGAGCTGTTTTTT. This gives the protein CASSLTTWVGTGELFF.

This clone was seen a handful of times. The V gene is TRBV14, the J gene TRBJ2-3; D gene ambiguous. The length of the CDR3 is 15 residues. Trimming cost V 0 bases and J 2 bases, with 9 bases left between them. Germline V lookup: CDR1 SGHDN, CDR2 FVKESK. CDR3: CASSQDPPDTDTQYF. The CDR3 DNA reads TGTGCCAGCAGCCAAGATCCGCCAGACACAGATACGCAGTATTTT.

CDR3 DNA: TGTGCCAGCTCACCACCTAACGACCTCCCCGGGTCCACCTTC. This gives the protein CASSPPNDLPGSTF. The V call is TRBV18, the J call TRBJ1-2, with unresolved D. Germline CDR1 and CDR2: KGHSH and LQKENI. Trimming pared 0 bases from V and 13 bases from J, leaving 18 bases between. CDR3 length: 14 residues.

The rearrangement joins TRBV5-5 to TRBJ2-6; TRBD1 agrees at 7 bases. Germline V gene sequence: CDR1 SGHKS, CDR2 YYEKEE (reference sequence). Unmatched junction bases numbered 3, after V lost 3 bases and J lost 0 bases. The CDR3 extends over 16 amino acids. For the CDR3, the DNA is TGTGCCAGCAGCTCGACAGGGAACTCTGGGGCCAACGTCCTGACTTTC. Protein product: CASSSTGNSGANVLTF.

Concerning this clone itself: Distinct nucleotide sequences in the sample also encode this CDR3. This chain links TRBV28 with TRBJ2-7; 7 positions match TRBD1. The length of the CDR3 is 14 residues. The V and J ends lost 5 bases and 1 base, in that order; junction bases with no gene match: 5. Germline CDR1 and CDR2: MDHEN and SYDVKM. The CDR3 reads CASSPPGQSYEQYF. CDR3 nucleotides: TGTGCCAGCAGTCCCCCGGGACAGTCCTACGAGCAGTACTTC.

This clone was seen only a few times. The rearrangement links TRBV12-5 to TRBJ1-1, with unresolved D. The V end was cut by 2 bases, the J end by 3 bases, with 7 bases between. The CDR3 consists of 13 residues. Germline V gene data show CDR1 as LGHNT and CDR2 as FRNRAP. The CDR3 loop reads CASGLRSDTEAFF. The CDR3 bases are TGTGCTAGTGGTTTGAGGAGTGACACTGAAGCTTTCTTT. Drawing the rest from reference TRBV12-5 and TRBJ1-1, the complete variable domain is DARVTQTPRHKVTEMGQEVTMRCQPILGHNTVFWYRQTMMQGLELLAYFRNRAPLDDSGMPKDRFSAEMPDATLATLKIQPSEPRDSAVYFCASGLRSDTEAFFGQGTRLTVV.

V gene TRBV5-1 combines with J gene TRBJ2-2; the match to TRBD2 covers 10 bases. The CDR3 loop spans 16 amino acids. Germline V gene lookup returns CDR1 SGHRS and CDR2 YFSETQ. V trimming: 2 bases; J trimming: 2 bases; junction bases outside the gene matches: 3. Here the CDR3 reads CASSFSLAGNTGELFF. CDR3 coding DNA: TGCGCCAGCAGCTTCTCACTAGCGGGAAACACCGGGGAGCTGTTTTTT.

The chain combines TRBV11-2 with TRBJ2-1; the D gene is possibly TRBD1 (6 bases). Trimming left V 0 bases short and J 4 bases short, with 16 bases between. CDR1 is SGHAT and CDR2 is FQNNGV in the germline V gene. The CDR3 is made up of 17 amino acids. The CDR3 protein is CASSLEGNRAVYNEQFF. Here the CDR3 DNA reads TGTGCCAGCAGCTTAGAAGGGAACAGGGCGGTTTACAATGAGCAGTTCTTC.

The V and J genes are TRBV28 and TRBJ2-1, with 7 bases matching TRBD2. Unmatched junction bases numbered 5, after V lost 3 bases and J lost 3 bases. Germline V gene data show CDR1 as MDHEN and CDR2 as SYDVKM. The CDR3 spans 15 residues. CDR3 region: CASSLVTSSYNEQFF. CDR3 DNA: TGTGCCAGCAGTTTGGTGACTAGCAGCTACAATGAGCAGTTCTTC.

The J gene is TRBJ2-3, the V gene TRBV10-3; D unresolved. V dropped 4 bases and J dropped 5 bases, with 7 bases sitting between them. In germline, CDR1 is ENHRY, CDR2 SYGVKD. The CDR3 is 12 residues long. The chain's CDR3 is CAISGSGDTQYF. DNA of the CDR3: TGTGCCATCAGTGGTTCCGGAGATACGCAGTATTTT.

The rearrangement links TRBV19 to TRBJ1-2; TRBD1 matches 7 bases. The CDR3 spans 14 residues. Trimming cost V 2 bases and J 5 bases; bases outside gene matches: 5. Germline loops: CDR1 LNHDA, CDR2 SQIVND (reference sequence). The CDR3 sequence: CASSITGGQYGYTF. DNA for the CDR3: TGTGCCAGTAGTATAACGGGGGGACAGTATGGCTACACCTTC.

The gene calls are TRBV6-1 and TRBJ1-4; D unclear. From germline, CDR1 is MNHNS and CDR2 SASEGT. With 2 bases removed from V and 6 bases from J, the gap between germline ends came to 13 bases. The CDR3 runs to 15 residues. CDR3 DNA sequence: TGTGCCAGCAGTGAACTGGCAGAGGGATATGAAAAACTGTTTTTT. Protein: CASSELAEGYEKLFF.

This chain links TRBV2 with TRBJ2-5; D is uncertain. V was trimmed by 4 bases and J by 1 base, leaving 7 bases between them. This CDR3 is built from 13 residues. Germline lookup yields CDR1 SNHLY and CDR2 FYNNEI. CDR3: CASSGPSQETQYF. The CDR3 DNA sequence: TGTGCCAGCAGTGGTCCTAGCCAAGAGACCCAGTACTTC.

This chain links TRBV29-1 with TRBJ1-1, with a weak D call TRBD1 (5 bases). Trimming cost V 4 bases and J 2 bases, with 11 bases left between them. This CDR3 comprises 13 residues. CDR1 and CDR2 (germline): SQVTM, ANQGSEA. This CDR3 reads CSVGGSSNTEAFF. The CDR3 DNA is TGCAGCGTTGGGGGCAGTTCTAACACTGAAGCTTTCTTT. Full variable domain (remainder filled in from reference TRBV29-1 and TRBJ1-1): SAVISQKPSRDICQRGTSLTIQCQVDSQVTMMFWYRQQPGQSLTLIATANQGSEATYESGFVIDKFPISRPNLTFSTLTVSNMSPEDSSIYLCSVGGSSNTEAFFGQGTRLTVV.

This rearrangement joins TRBV28 to TRBJ2-7; the match to TRBD2 covers 15 bases. CDR3 length: 19 amino acids. Germline CDR1 and CDR2: MDHEN and SYDVKM. Losses at the gene ends were 8 bases for V and 0 bases for J; bases not matched to a gene: 14. The CDR3 reads CASYAPGLAGGLSSYEQYF. CDR3 DNA sequence: TGTGCCAGCTACGCACCGGGACTAGCGGGAGGCCTCTCCTCCTACGAGCAGTACTTC.

CDR3 nucleotide sequence: TGTGCCAGCAGCCAAGATCAACTAGCGGGAGAGGGTGAGCAGTTCTTC. This codes for CASSQDQLAGEGEQFF. J is TRBJ2-1 and V is TRBV4-2; the match to TRBD2 covers 11 bases. This CDR3 has 16 amino acids. V trimming: 0 bases; J trimming: 9 bases; junction bases outside the gene matches: 7. Germline V CDR1 and CDR2: LGHNA, YNFKEQ.

The J gene is TRBJ2-3, the V gene TRBV28, with D perhaps matching TRBD1 or TRBD2 (5 bases each). V lost 4 bases and J 0 bases, leaving 14 bases between the germline ends. This CDR3 comprises 16 residues. CDR1 MDHEN and CDR2 SYDVKM come from the germline V gene. This chain's CDR3 is CASSSPGLTSTDTQYF. CDR3 nucleotides: TGTGCCAGCAGTTCCCCGGGGCTAACTAGCACAGATACGCAGTATTTT.

The chain employs TRBV28 and TRBJ2-1; 10 bases fit TRBD2. Losses at the gene ends were 7 bases for V and 9 bases for J; bases not matched to a gene: 12. This CDR3 spans 15 amino acids. Germline values: CDR1 MDHEN, CDR2 SYDVKM. CDR3 protein: CASKASGSSKGEQFF. For the CDR3, the DNA is TGTGCCAGCAAAGCTAGCGGGAGTAGTAAAGGTGAGCAGTTCTTC.

This clone was seen once. The rearrangement joins TRBV5-5 to TRBJ2-2, with a possible D match to TRBD1 (6 bases). CDR3 length: 17 amino acids. Trimming removed 1 base from V and 3 bases from J, with 16 bases in between. Germline V gene data show CDR1 as SGHKS and CDR2 as YYEKEE (reference sequence). CDR3 DNA sequence: TGTGCCAGCAGCTTGAGGTCCTCCAGGGGTGACACCGGGGAGCTGTTTTTT. It yields the protein CASSLRSSRGDTGELFF.